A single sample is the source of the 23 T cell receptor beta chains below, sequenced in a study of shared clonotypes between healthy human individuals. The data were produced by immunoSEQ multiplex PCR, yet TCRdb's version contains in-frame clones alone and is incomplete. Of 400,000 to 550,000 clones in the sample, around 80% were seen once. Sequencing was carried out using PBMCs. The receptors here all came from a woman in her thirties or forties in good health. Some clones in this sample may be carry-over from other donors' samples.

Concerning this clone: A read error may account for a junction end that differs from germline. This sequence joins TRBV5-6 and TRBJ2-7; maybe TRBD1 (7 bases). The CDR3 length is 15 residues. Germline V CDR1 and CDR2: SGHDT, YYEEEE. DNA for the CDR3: TGTGCCAGCAGCTTGGCCGGTGGAGGGGGCTACGGGCAGTACTTC. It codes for CASSLAGGGGYGQYF.

CDR3 loop: CASSLQGADYGYTF. The CDR3 DNA reads as TGTGCCAGTAGTCTGCAGGGGGCAGACTATGGCTACACCTTC. The genes are TRBV19 and TRBJ1-2; 8 nucleotides match TRBD1. Germline lookup yields CDR1 LNHDA and CDR2 SQIVND (reference sequence). Trimming took 5 bases from V and 3 from J; bases not matched to a gene: 5. This CDR3 comprises 14 residues.

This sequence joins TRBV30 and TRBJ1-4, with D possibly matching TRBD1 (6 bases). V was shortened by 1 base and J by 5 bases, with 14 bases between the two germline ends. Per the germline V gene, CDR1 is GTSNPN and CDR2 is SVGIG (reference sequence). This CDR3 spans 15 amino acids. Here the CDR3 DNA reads TGTGCCTGGAGTGGTGGAGGGGGATCAAATGAAAAACTGTTTTTT. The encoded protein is CAWSGGGGSNEKLFF.

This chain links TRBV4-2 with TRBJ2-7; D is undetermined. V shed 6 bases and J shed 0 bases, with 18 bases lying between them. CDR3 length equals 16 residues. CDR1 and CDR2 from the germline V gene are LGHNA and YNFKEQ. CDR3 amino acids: CASSEASGVGSYEQYF. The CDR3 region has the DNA TGTGCCAGCAGTGAAGCTAGTGGGGTCGGCTCCTACGAGCAGTACTTC.

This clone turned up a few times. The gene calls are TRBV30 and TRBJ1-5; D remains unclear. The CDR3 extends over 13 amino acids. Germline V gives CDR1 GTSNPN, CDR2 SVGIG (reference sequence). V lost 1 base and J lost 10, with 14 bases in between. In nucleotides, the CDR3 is TGTGCCTGGAGTGCAAGAGATTTTGGTCCCCAGCATTTT. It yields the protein CAWSARDFGPQHF.

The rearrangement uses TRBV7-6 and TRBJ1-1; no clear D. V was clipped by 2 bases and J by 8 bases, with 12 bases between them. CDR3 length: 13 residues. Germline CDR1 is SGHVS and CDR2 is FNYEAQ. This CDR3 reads CASSLLVNREAFF. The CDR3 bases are TGTGCCAGCAGCTTACTGGTAAACCGGGAAGCTTTCTTT.

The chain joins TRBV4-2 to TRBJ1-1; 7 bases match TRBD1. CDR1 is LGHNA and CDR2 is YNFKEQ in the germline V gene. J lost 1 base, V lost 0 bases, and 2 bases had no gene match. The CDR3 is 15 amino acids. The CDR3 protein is CASSQDEGANTEAFF. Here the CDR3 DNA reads TGTGCCAGCAGCCAAGATGAGGGGGCGAACACTGAAGCTTTCTTT.

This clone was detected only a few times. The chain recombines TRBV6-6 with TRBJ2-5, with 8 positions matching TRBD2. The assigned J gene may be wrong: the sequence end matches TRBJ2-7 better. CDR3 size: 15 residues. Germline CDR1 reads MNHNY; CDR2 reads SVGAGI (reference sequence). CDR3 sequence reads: CASRDPGLGGYEQYF. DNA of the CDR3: TGTGCCAGCAGGGACCCGGGACTAGGGGGCTACGAGCAGTACTTC.

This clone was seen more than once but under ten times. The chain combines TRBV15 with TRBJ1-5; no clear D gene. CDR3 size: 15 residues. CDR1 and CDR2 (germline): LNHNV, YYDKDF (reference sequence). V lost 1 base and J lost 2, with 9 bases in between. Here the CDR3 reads CATSRAHAGNQPQHF. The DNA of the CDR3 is TGTGCCACCAGCAGAGCTCACGCGGGCAATCAGCCCCAGCATTTT.

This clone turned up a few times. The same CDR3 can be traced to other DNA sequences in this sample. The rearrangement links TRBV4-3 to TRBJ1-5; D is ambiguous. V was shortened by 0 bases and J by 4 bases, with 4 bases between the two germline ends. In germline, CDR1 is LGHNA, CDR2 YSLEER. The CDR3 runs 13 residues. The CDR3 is CASSQDSNQPQHF. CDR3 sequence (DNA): TGCGCCAGCAGCCAAGATTCAAATCAGCCCCAGCATTTT.

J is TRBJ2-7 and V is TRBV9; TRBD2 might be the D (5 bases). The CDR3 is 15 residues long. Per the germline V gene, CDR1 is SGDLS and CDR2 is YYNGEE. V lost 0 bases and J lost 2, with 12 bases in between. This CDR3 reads CASSVGRAGTYEQYF. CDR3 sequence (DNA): TGTGCCAGCAGCGTAGGAAGGGCGGGTACCTACGAGCAGTACTTC.

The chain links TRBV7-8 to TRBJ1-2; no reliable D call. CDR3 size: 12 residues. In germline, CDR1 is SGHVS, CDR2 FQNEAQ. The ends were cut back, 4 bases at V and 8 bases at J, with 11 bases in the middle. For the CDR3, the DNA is TGTGCCAGCAGCTCCGGCCGGCGGGGCTACACCTTC. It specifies CASSSGRRGYTF.

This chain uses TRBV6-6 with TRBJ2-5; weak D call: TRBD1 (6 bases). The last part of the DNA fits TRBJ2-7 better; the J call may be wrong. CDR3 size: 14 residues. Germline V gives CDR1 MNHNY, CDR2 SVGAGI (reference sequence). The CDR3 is CASVEHRDAYEQYF. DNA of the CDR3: TGTGCCAGCGTGGAACACAGGGACGCCTACGAGCAGTACTTC.

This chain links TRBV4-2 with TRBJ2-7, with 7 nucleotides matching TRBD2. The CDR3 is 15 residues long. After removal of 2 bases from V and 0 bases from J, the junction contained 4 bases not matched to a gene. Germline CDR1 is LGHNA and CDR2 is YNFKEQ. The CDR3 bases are TGTGCCAGCAGCCAACCGGGAGGTCGCTCCTACGAGCAGTACTTC. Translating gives CASSQPGGRSYEQYF.

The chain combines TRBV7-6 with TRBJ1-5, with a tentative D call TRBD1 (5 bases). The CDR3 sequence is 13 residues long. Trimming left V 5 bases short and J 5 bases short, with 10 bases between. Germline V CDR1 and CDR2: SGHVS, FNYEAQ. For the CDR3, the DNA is TGTGCCAGCAGCACCATAGGGGATCAGCCCCAGCATTTT. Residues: CASSTIGDQPQHF.

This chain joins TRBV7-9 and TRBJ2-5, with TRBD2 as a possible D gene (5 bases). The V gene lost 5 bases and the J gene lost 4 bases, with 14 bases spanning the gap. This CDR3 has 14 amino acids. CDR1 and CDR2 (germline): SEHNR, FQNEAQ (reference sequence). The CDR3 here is CASSQTRALETQYF. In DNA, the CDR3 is TGTGCCAGCAGCCAAACTAGAGCATTAGAGACCCAGTACTTC.

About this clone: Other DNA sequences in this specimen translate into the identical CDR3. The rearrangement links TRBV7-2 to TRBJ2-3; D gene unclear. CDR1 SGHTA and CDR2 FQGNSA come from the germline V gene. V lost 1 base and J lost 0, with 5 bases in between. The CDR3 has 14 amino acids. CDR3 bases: TGTGCCAGCAGCTTAGGCCCGAGCACAGATACGCAGTATTTT. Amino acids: CASSLGPSTDTQYF.

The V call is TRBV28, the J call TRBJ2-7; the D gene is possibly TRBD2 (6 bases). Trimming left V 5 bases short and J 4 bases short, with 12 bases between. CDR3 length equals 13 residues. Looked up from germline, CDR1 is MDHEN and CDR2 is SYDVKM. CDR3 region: CASSGGVVYEQYF. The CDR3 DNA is TGTGCCAGCAGTGGAGGGGTTGTGTACGAGCAGTACTTC.

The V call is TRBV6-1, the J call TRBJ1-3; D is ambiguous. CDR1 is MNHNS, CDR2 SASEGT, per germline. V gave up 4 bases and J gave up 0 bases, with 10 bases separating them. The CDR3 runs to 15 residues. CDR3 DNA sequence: TGTGCCAGCAGTGGTCTGTCGATCTCTGGAAACACCATATATTTT. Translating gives CASSGLSISGNTIYF.

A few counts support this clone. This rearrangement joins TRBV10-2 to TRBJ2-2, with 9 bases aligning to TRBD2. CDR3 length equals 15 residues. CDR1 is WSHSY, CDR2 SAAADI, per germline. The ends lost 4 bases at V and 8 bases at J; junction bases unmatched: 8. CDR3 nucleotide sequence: TGCGCCAGCAGTGCGGCGGGAGGGCCTAATGGGGAGCTGTTTTTT. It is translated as CASSAAGGPNGELFF.

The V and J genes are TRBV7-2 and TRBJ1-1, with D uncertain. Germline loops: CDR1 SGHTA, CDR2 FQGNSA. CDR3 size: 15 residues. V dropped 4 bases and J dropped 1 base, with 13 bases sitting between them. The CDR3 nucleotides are TGTGCCAGCAGCTCCGGTAGGGAGCGGAACACTGAAGCTTTCTTT. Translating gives CASSSGRERNTEAFF.

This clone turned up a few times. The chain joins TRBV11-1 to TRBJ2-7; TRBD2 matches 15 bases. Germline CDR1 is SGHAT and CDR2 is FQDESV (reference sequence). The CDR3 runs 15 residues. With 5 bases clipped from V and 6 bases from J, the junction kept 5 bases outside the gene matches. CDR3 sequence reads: CASSNPGLAGGEQYF. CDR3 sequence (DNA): TGTGCCAGCAGCAATCCGGGACTAGCGGGAGGCGAGCAGTACTTC.

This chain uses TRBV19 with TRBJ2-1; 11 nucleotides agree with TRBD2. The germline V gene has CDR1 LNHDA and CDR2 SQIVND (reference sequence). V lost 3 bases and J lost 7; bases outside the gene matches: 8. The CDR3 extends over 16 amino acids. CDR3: CASSMQSASGRNEQFF. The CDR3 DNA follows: TGTGCCAGTAGTATGCAATCGGCTAGCGGGAGGAATGAGCAGTTCTTC.